A selection of T cell receptor beta chains follows, all from one sample in a study of PD-L1 blockade in urothelial cancer. Measured with immunoSEQ multiplex PCR; TCRdb has only the in-frame clones, and not every one. Of about 36,000 clones in the sample, more than 75% were seen once. The sequenced sample was PBMCs, obtained around atezolizumab (anti-PD-L1) treatment. These receptors were collected from a man aged 35 to 55 with urothelial cancer. The CDR3 runs from the conserved cysteine through the conserved F or W. The D gene is left open where the match is weak. The size of a clone is reported for some rows only, either as once, few or many, or as a class for expanded clones.

clone_size j_call d_call v_call cdr3_aa
NA TRBJ2-2 NA TRBV11-2 CASSPIAGANTGELFF
NA TRBJ1-4 NA TRBV19 CASLSQGGGEKLFF
NA TRBJ1-1 TRBD1 TRBV15 CATLGQGETEAFF
NA TRBJ2-1 TRBD2 TRBV9 CASSPGGTPYNEQFF
NA TRBJ2-3 TRBD2 TRBV5-1 CASSLGPSGRTTDTQYF
NA TRBJ2-1 TRBD1 TRBV6-6 CASSPGTGNEQFF
NA TRBJ2-1 TRBD2 TRBV7-3 CASSILAGPYNEQFF
NA TRBJ1-1 NA TRBV9 CASSRGDMNTEAFF
once TRBJ1-1 TRBD1 TRBV29-1 CSGGDRGGGMNTEAFF
once TRBJ2-7 TRBD1 TRBV14 CASSRRRDRAYEQYF
NA TRBJ1-5 TRBD1 TRBV5-1 CATQDREWHF
NA TRBJ1-1 NA TRBV30 CAFSNGQRGAEAFF
NA TRBJ2-2 NA TRBV4-2 CASSQGTGSAGELFF
NA TRBJ2-3 TRBD2 TRBV2 CASKPSGIRNTQYF
NA TRBJ1-1 NA TRBV27 CASSGPRGNTEAFF
NA TRBJ1-5 NA TRBV19 CASRRTTSPGQPQHF
once TRBJ1-1 NA TRBV25-1 CASSEGGRGAFF